The source of this TCR beta chain is a study of blood T cell repertoires in COVID-19. Background on the study: T cells, B-cell-depleted T cells, or PBMCs supplied cDNA or gDNA.

In its sample, this clone was seen a few times. In the authors' workflow: Nucleated cell number was recorded as an estimate derived from reference gene primer amplification. Assay used: immunoSEQ multiplex PCR; TCRdb lists only in-frame clones, some missing. That table gives V, J and clone size, and the DNA gave D and trimming. This repertoire shows under 110,000 clones, around 78% found once; its top ten account for under 8%. Germline CDR1 and CDR2: SGHRS and YFSETQ. The length of the CDR3 is 15 residues. The ends were cut back, 2 bases at V and 6 bases at J, with 17 bases in the middle. Recruited during active infection, patients (from Seattle) were subsequently followed longitudinally.

Sequencing was carried out using peripheral blood. V usage is TRBV5-1 and J usage is TRBJ1-1; tentatively, D is TRBD1 (5 bases). The sequence derives from a man older than 75 with COVID-19, enrolled during active disease. This CDR3 reads CASSFGTPRLPEAFF. In nucleotides, the CDR3 is TGCGCCAGCAGCTTCGGGACTCCTAGGCTCCCTGAAGCTTTCTTT.